Following are 16 T cell receptor beta chains from one sample sequenced in a study of blood T cell repertoires in COVID-19. Only in-frame clones appear in the TCRdb table, and some are missing; sequencing was by immunoSEQ multiplex PCR. Among almost 500,000 clones listed, approximately 91% were seen once. Input material: PBMCs or T cells enriched from blood (not recorded which). These receptors all come from a woman aged 60-75 years who had recovered from COVID-19.

This clone showed up just once. The chain employs TRBV4-2 and TRBJ2-7, with TRBD2 matching over 7 bases. Trimming took 0 bases from V and 3 from J; bases not matched to a gene: 5. The length of the CDR3 is 15 residues. Germline values: CDR1 LGHNA, CDR2 YNFKEQ. The CDR3 sequence: CASSQDRGGVYEQYF. CDR3 sequence (DNA): TGTGCCAGCAGCCAAGATCGCGGGGGTGTCTACGAGCAGTACTTC.

The genes are TRBV30 and TRBJ2-3; 7 positions match TRBD2. The J segment lost 5 bases and the V segment lost 1 base, leaving 9 bases of the junction unmatched. Germline V gene data show CDR1 as GTSNPN and CDR2 as SVGIG (reference sequence). The CDR3 consists of 15 residues. The CDR3: CAWSGGGSGEDTQYF. Here the CDR3 DNA reads TGTGCCTGGAGTGGCGGGGGATCCGGGGAAGATACGCAGTATTTT.

This clone was picked up a small number of times. The chain is built from TRBV7-9 and TRBJ1-1; D perhaps matches TRBD1 (6 bases). This CDR3 comprises 14 residues. V was trimmed by 5 bases and J by 3 bases, leaving 13 bases between them. Germline CDR1 SEHNR, CDR2 FQNEAQ (reference sequence). The CDR3 DNA reads TGTGCCAGCAGCCCACCTAAGGGGGACACTGAAGCTTTCTTT. It yields the protein CASSPPKGDTEAFF.

This CDR3 reads CASSPRGRDGGLYEQYV. CDR3 DNA sequence: TGTGCCAGCTCACCAAGGGGTAGGGACGGGGGGCTCTACGAGCAGTACGTC. The rearrangement joins TRBV18 to TRBJ2-7, with TRBD2 as a possible D gene (7 bases). Between the trimmed V and J ends, which lost 2 bases and 3 bases, there was a span of 20 bases. The CDR3 is 17 residues long. From germline, CDR1 is KGHSH and CDR2 LQKENI.

The chain uses TRBV30 and TRBJ1-1, with 8 bases lining up with TRBD1. The CDR3 is 15 residues long. Germline V gene lookup returns CDR1 GTSNPN and CDR2 SVGIG (reference sequence). V dropped 1 base and J dropped 8; count of bases not matched to a gene: 12. CDR3 bases: TGTGCCTGGAGTGCGGTTCAAACGGGACAGGCCGAAGCTTTCTTT. Its protein is CAWSAVQTGQAEAFF.

The chain combines TRBV4-1 with TRBJ2-2, with D uncertain. The CDR3 spans 16 residues. The V gene's germline CDR1 is MGHRA and CDR2 YSYEKL. V shed 0 bases and J shed 4 bases, with 12 bases lying between them. The CDR3 nucleotides are TGCGCCAGCAGCCAAGATTATGCCTATGGCACCGGGGAGCTGTTTTTT. Translated: CASSQDYAYGTGELFF.

J is TRBJ2-1 and V is TRBV5-4; D remains unclear. Germline V lookup: CDR1 SGHNT, CDR2 YYREEE (reference sequence). Trimming stripped 4 bases from V and 9 bases from J, with 11 bases between. The CDR3 covers 12 residues. As DNA, the CDR3 is TGTGCCAGCAGCACGCTAGATCGTGAGCAGTTCTTC. This translates into CASSTLDREQFF.

V gene TRBV3-1 (or the pseudogene TRBV3-2) combines with J gene TRBJ1-3; TRBD1 is a possible D gene (6 bases). Germline values: CDR1 LGHDT, CDR2 YNNKEL (reference sequence). There are 15 residues in the CDR3. Trimming pared 4 bases from V and 8 bases from J, leaving 18 bases between. CDR3 residues: CASSLQGLAADTIYF. For the CDR3, the DNA is TGTGCCAGCAGCCTCCAGGGGCTTGCGGCGGACACCATATATTTT.

This clone was seen a handful of times. Additional DNA sequences in this sample encode the identical CDR3. The CDR3 loop reads CASSPDRMNTEAFF. CDR3 DNA sequence: TGTGCCAGCTCACCCGACAGGATGAACACTGAAGCTTTCTTT. The chain employs TRBV18 and TRBJ1-1, with D possibly being TRBD1 (6 bases). From germline, CDR1 is KGHSH and CDR2 LQKENI. The CDR3 is made up of 14 amino acids. Trimming took off 3 bases at V and 0 bases at J, with 8 bases between the two ends.

The rearrangement joins TRBV10-3 to TRBJ2-3, with 9 nucleotides matching TRBD2. The CDR3 is made up of 18 amino acids. V was clipped by 0 bases and J by 0 bases; unmatched bases: 7. Germline CDR1 ENHRY, CDR2 SYGVKD. CDR3 protein: CAISESKGSGGSTDTQYF. CDR3 DNA: TGTGCCATCAGTGAGTCGAAGGGTAGCGGGGGTAGCACAGATACGCAGTATTTT.

The sample holds a few counts of this clone. The chain employs TRBV24-1 and TRBJ1-5; TRBD1 agrees at 7 bases. The ends lost 9 bases at V and 1 base at J; junction bases unmatched: 11. CDR1 is KGHDR, CDR2 SFDVKD, per germline. This CDR3 comprises 16 residues. The CDR3 DNA is TGTGCCACCCTGGTGGCAGGGGGTGAGAGCAATCAGCCCCAGCATTTT. The encoded protein is CATLVAGGESNQPQHF.

The chain employs TRBV19 and TRBJ1-5, with D perhaps TRBD1 (5 bases). The V gene's germline CDR1 is LNHDA and CDR2 SQIVND (reference sequence). Trimming took 7 bases from V and 0 from J, leaving 13 bases between them. This CDR3 has 15 amino acids. The CDR3 loop is CASKGFGASNQPQHF. CDR3 DNA sequence: TGTGCCAGTAAAGGGTTTGGGGCTAGCAATCAGCCCCAGCATTTT.

The chain has TRBV5-4 and TRBJ1-2, with D perhaps TRBD1 (5 bases). The V gene's germline CDR1 is SGHNT and CDR2 YYREEE (reference sequence). With 0 bases removed from V and 8 bases from J, the gap between germline ends came to 11 bases. This CDR3 spans 13 amino acids. Here the CDR3 reads CASSLVGGEGYTF. CDR3 sequence (DNA): TGTGCCAGCAGCTTGGTTGGGGGGGAGGGCTACACCTTC.

V usage is TRBV4-2 and J usage is TRBJ2-1; 11 bases match TRBD2. Germline V gene sequence: CDR1 LGHNA, CDR2 YNFKEQ. V trimming: 0 bases; J trimming: 4 bases; junction bases outside the gene matches: 8. The length of the CDR3 is 18 residues. DNA for the CDR3: TGTGCCAGCAGCCAAGAAATAGCTAGCGGGGGGTTTTACAATGAGCAGTTCTTC. Its translation is CASSQEIASGGFYNEQFF.

The genes are TRBV2 and TRBJ1-4; D is unresolved. This CDR3 region has 14 residues. V was cut by 4 bases and J by 10 bases, with 16 bases left in between. Looked up from germline, CDR1 is SNHLY and CDR2 is FYNNEI. The CDR3 here is CASSGEGGVGKLFF. The CDR3 coding sequence is TGTGCCAGCAGTGGGGAGGGCGGGGTTGGAAAACTGTTTTTT.

A single count supports this clone. The genes are TRBV6-5 and TRBJ1-6, with 9 bases fitting TRBD1. The CDR3 loop spans 14 amino acids. With V trimmed by 6 bases and J by 4 bases, 1 base remained unmatched. Germline lookup yields CDR1 MNHEY and CDR2 SVGAGI. CDR3: CASSDRGYNSPLHF. The DNA of the CDR3 is TGTGCCAGCAGCGACAGGGGGTATAATTCACCCCTCCACTTT.